The clone carrying this T cell receptor (beta chain) appeared a single time. In the study's own analysis: Reference gene primers were amplified, and this amplification served to estimate nucleated cell counts. Using immunoSEQ multiplex PCR, the repertoire was profiled, and TCRdb retains in-frame clones only, with some absent. That table supplies the V and J calls and clone size; D and trimming were determined from the DNA. Of hundreds of thousands of clones listed, roughly 90% are singletons. This entry is derived from a study of blood T cell repertoires in COVID-19. The germline V gene has CDR1 SQVTM and CDR2 ANQGSEA. V lost 7 bases and J lost 3, with 15 bases in between. The CDR3 covers 13 residues.

The chain combines TRBV29-1 with TRBJ1-2, with D tentatively TRBD1 (5 bases). This TCR came from a woman in her 30s with COVID-19, enrolled during active disease. Sequenced material: peripheral blood. In DNA, the CDR3 is TGCAGCGGGGCCGGGGGGTCTGACTATGGCTACACCTTC. This sequence encodes CSGAGGSDYGYTF.